This T cell receptor beta chain stems from a study of blood T cell repertoires in COVID-19. V lost 6 bases to trimming and J lost 1 base, with 16 bases between them. Germline loops: CDR1 MNHEY, CDR2 SVGAGI. The CDR3 length is 15 residues. The authors' processing: Quantification of nucleated cells was approximated via reference gene primer amplification. Sequencing was performed with immunoSEQ multiplex PCR; in TCRdb, only in-frame clones are kept and a portion is missing. V and J calls plus clone size are reproduced from that table; the DNA served to infer D and trimming. This repertoire shows tens of thousands of clones, about 80% found once; its top ten account for around 27%.

This clonotype originated in a human donor in a cohort sampled during active COVID-19. The chain has TRBV6-5 and TRBJ2-7, with D perhaps TRBD1 (6 bases). What was sequenced was peripheral blood. In nucleotides, the CDR3 is TGTGCCAGCAGGCCCCCGGGACACCAATCCTACGAGCAGTACTTC. It yields the protein CASRPPGHQSYEQYF.